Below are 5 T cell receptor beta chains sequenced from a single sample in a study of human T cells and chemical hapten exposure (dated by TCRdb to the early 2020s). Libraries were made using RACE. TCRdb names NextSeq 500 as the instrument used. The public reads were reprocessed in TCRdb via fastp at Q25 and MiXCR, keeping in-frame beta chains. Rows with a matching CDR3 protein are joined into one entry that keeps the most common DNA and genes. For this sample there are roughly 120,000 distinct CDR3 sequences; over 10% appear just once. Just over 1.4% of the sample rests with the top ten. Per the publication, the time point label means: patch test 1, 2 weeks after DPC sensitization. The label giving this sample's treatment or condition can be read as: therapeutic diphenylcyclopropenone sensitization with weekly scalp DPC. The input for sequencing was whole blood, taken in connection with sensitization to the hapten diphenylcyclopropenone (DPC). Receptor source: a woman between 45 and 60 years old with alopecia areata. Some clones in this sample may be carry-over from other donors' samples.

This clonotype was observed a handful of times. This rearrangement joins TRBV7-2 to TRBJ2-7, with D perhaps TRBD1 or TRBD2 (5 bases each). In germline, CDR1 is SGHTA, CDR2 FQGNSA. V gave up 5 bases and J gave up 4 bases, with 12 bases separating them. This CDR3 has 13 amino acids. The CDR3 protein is CASSVGTLYEQYF. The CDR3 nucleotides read TGTGCCAGCAGCGTCGGGACCCTGTACGAGCAGTACTTC.

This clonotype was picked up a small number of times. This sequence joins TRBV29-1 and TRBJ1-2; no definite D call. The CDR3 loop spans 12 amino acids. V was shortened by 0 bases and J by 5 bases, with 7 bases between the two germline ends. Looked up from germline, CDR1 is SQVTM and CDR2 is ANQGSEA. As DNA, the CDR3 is TGCAGCGTTGAAGATCTTCCGTATGGCTACACCTTC. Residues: CSVEDLPYGYTF.

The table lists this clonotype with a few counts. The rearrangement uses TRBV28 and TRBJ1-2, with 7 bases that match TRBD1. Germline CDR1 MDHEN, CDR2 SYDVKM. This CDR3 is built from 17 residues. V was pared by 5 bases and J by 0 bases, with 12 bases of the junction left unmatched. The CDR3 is CASSLTMDRRTNYGYTF. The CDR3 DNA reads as TGTGCCAGCAGTCTAACCATGGACAGGCGGACTAACTATGGCTACACCTTC.

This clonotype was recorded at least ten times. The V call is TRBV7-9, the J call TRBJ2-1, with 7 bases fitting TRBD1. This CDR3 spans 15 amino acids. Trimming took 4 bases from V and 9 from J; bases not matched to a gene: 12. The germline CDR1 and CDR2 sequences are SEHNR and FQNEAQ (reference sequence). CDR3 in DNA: TGTGCCAGCAGCTCCGCCGGGGACAGTTCTAGTGAGCAGTTCTTC. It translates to CASSSAGDSSSEQFF.

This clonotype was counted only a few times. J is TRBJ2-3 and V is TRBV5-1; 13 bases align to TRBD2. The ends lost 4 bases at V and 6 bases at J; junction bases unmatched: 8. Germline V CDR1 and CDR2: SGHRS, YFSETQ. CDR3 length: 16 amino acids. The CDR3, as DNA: TGCGCCAGCAGCAATACCGGGACTAGCGGGGCGGATACGCAGTATTTT. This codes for CASSNTGTSGADTQYF.